The 23 T cell receptor beta chains reported below all come from one sample, sequenced in a study of shared clonotypes between healthy human individuals. The protocol was immunoSEQ multiplex PCR, while the TCRdb copy is restricted to in-frame clones and leaves out a portion. The sample records around 1.1 million clones, about 80% being singletons. Sequencing was carried out using memory CD4+ T cells from PBMCs. Noted subset: CD45RA-negative fraction. All receptors derive from a man younger than 30 in good health. Some clones in this sample may be carry-over from other donors' samples.

The chain uses TRBV5-4 and TRBJ1-1; D may be TRBD1 (6 bases). This CDR3 region has 14 residues. Per the germline V gene, CDR1 is SGHNT and CDR2 is YYREEE (reference sequence). V lost 5 bases and J lost 1, with 12 bases in between. The CDR3 sequence: CASRTDRQNTEAFF. CDR3 nucleotides: TGTGCCAGCAGGACCGACAGGCAGAACACTGAAGCTTTCTTT.

This chain joins TRBV5-1 and TRBJ2-3; 10 positions agree with TRBD2. The CDR3 contains 15 residues. Germline assignment: CDR1 SGHRS and CDR2 YFSETQ. Trimming took 4 bases from V and 11 from J; bases not matched to a gene: 13. The CDR3 loop is CASSVWTAGTSVQYF. The CDR3 nucleotides are TGCGCCAGCAGCGTGTGGACAGCCGGGACTAGCGTGCAGTATTTT.

This clone was seen ten or more times. The chain joins TRBV29-1 to TRBJ1-1; D is ambiguous. Per the germline V gene, CDR1 is SQVTM and CDR2 is ANQGSEA. The CDR3 spans 13 residues. Trimming stripped 4 bases from V and 1 base from J, with 10 bases between. The chain's CDR3 is CSVGHGPNTEAFF. The DNA of the CDR3 is TGCAGCGTTGGCCACGGACCGAACACTGAAGCTTTCTTT.

Only one count was recorded for this clone. A far larger clone is just one base off, so this is likely a read error. This chain uses TRBV15 with TRBJ2-7, with TRBD2 as a possible D gene (7 bases). Germline CDR1 reads LNHNV; CDR2 reads YYDKDF (reference sequence). Trimming pared 0 bases from V and 4 bases from J, leaving 28 bases between. The CDR3 has 20 residues. The CDR3 is CATSRDRDWGAGQHRYEQYF. The CDR3 bases are TGTGCCACCAGCAGAGACAGGGATTGGGGAGCGGGACAACATCGGTACGAGCAGTACTTC.

J is TRBJ1-5 and V is TRBV11-2; a possible D gene is TRBD1 (5 bases). This CDR3 is 13 amino acids long. The germline CDR1 and CDR2 sequences are SGHAT and FQNNGV. V was shortened by 4 bases and J by 9 bases, with 13 bases between the two germline ends. The CDR3 DNA is TGTGCCAGCAGCTCGCGGGCGGGGGGGCCCCAGCATTTT. This gives the protein CASSSRAGGPQHF. Full variable domain (rest looked up from reference TRBV11-2 and TRBJ1-5): EAGVAQSPRYKIIEKRQSVAFWCNPISGHATLYWYQQILGQGPKLLIQFQNNGVVDDSQLPKDRFSAERLKGVDSTLKIQPAKLEDSAVYLCASSSRAGGPQHFGDGTRLSIL.

This chain connects TRBV6-1 to TRBJ2-3; the D call may be TRBD1 or TRBD2 (5 bases each). The CDR3 consists of 11 residues. Germline V gene data show CDR1 as MNHNS and CDR2 as SASEGT. Trimming left V 5 bases short and J 10 bases short, with 10 bases between. The CDR3 reads CASSLGVAQYF. The CDR3 DNA sequence: TGTGCCAGCAGTTTGGGGGTTGCGCAGTATTTT.

This clone came up once. The V gene is TRBV29-1, the J gene TRBJ2-3, with 16 positions matching TRBD2. The CDR3 contains 17 residues. J gave up 2 bases and V 6 bases, and 8 bases lay outside the gene matches. From germline, CDR1 is SQVTM and CDR2 ANQGSEA. The CDR3 here is CSVLGTSGRGSTDTQYF. The CDR3 coding sequence is TGCAGCGTCCTGGGGACTAGCGGGAGGGGATCCACAGATACGCAGTATTTT.

The table lists this clone with a few counts. The J gene is TRBJ1-1, the V gene TRBV29-1; tentative D call: TRBD1 (5 bases). Trimming took 7 bases from V and 4 from J, leaving 19 bases between them. Per germline, CDR1 SQVTM and CDR2 ANQGSEA. The CDR3 sequence is 14 residues long. In DNA, the CDR3 is TGCAGCGCCCACCTCTCCCAGGGAGGCACTGAAGCTTTCTTT. It is translated as CSAHLSQGGTEAFF.

This clone was seen only a few times. Within the sample, other DNA sequences also encode this same CDR3. The rearrangement joins TRBV7-2 to TRBJ2-7; no reliable D call. In germline, CDR1 is SGHTA, CDR2 FQGNSA. V was trimmed by 2 bases and J by 0 bases, leaving 5 bases between them. The CDR3 is 13 residues long. CDR3 bases: TGTGCCAGCAGCTTACAGAGCTCCTACGAGCAGTACTTC. Translated, it gives CASSLQSSYEQYF.

This chain uses TRBV5-1 with TRBJ2-3; the D gene is possibly TRBD2 (6 bases). Germline V gene data show CDR1 as SGHRS and CDR2 as YFSETQ. V lost 6 bases, J lost 6 bases, and 23 bases lay in between. This CDR3 is built from 16 residues. The CDR3 spells CASNPLSGPLEDTQYF. The CDR3 DNA is TGCGCCAGCAACCCTCTTAGCGGTCCCCTGGAGGATACGCAGTATTTT.

The rearrangement joins TRBV5-6 to TRBJ2-2; D not certain. The CDR3 loop spans 14 amino acids. Germline loops: CDR1 SGHDT, CDR2 YYEEEE. Trimming took 1 base from V and 3 from J, leaving 7 bases between them. Here the CDR3 reads CASSLSGYTGELFF. The CDR3 DNA follows: TGTGCCAGCAGCTTGAGTGGCTACACCGGGGAGCTGTTTTTT.

The chain couples TRBV5-6 to TRBJ2-5; 12 bases are shared with TRBD1. V was pared by 4 bases and J by 7 bases, with 8 bases of the junction left unmatched. This CDR3 comprises 15 residues. Germline V lookup: CDR1 SGHDT, CDR2 YYEEEE. The CDR3 nucleotides are TGTGCCAGCAGCGACGGGACAGGGGGCTTTGTGACCCAGTACTTC. Its translation is CASSDGTGGFVTQYF.

The chain uses TRBV10-1 and TRBJ1-1, with D perhaps TRBD1 (6 bases). CDR3 length: 15 amino acids. The V end was cut by 5 bases, the J end by 0 bases, with 13 bases between. CDR1 is WNHNN, CDR2 SYGVQD, per germline (reference sequence). The CDR3 spells CASSNSGALNTEAFF. Here the CDR3 DNA reads TGCGCCAGCAGTAACTCGGGGGCCCTGAACACTGAAGCTTTCTTT.

The chain is built from TRBV2 and TRBJ2-5; TRBD1 agrees at 8 bases. Germline loops: CDR1 SNHLY, CDR2 FYNNEI. Losses at the gene ends were 10 bases for V and 3 bases for J; bases not matched to a gene: 13. The CDR3 sequence is 15 residues long. CDR3: CATQGQGLAKETQYF. In DNA form, the CDR3 reads TGTGCCACACAAGGACAGGGCCTAGCCAAAGAGACCCAGTACTTC. Full variable domain (rest looked up from reference TRBV2 and TRBJ2-5): EPEVTQTPSHQVTQMGQEVILRCVPISNHLYFYWYRQILGQKVEFLVSFYNNEISEKSEIFDDQFSVERPDGSNFTLKIRSTKLEDSAMYFCATQGQGLAKETQYFGPGTRLLVL.

This clone came up a few times. The chain uses TRBV6-6 and TRBJ1-3; TRBD1 matches at 10 bases. The V gene end was trimmed by 6 bases and the J gene end by 3 bases; junction bases not matched to a gene: 5. CDR1 and CDR2 from the germline V gene are MNHNY and SVGAGI (reference sequence). The CDR3 extends over 15 amino acids. In DNA, the CDR3 is TGTGCCAGCAGGCTCGACAGGGGGCTTGGAAACACCATATATTTT. Its translation: CASRLDRGLGNTIYF.

J is TRBJ2-3 and V is TRBV9; D possibly corresponds to TRBD2 (5 bases). Germline values: CDR1 SGDLS, CDR2 YYNGEE. Trimming cost V 3 bases and J 5 bases, with 16 bases left between them. This CDR3 spans 15 amino acids. CDR3 nucleotide sequence: TGTGCCAGCAGCGGCTATTCTCCCGGGGTAGATACGCAGTATTTT. It is translated as CASSGYSPGVDTQYF. The full variable domain, with the rest looked up from reference TRBV9 and TRBJ2-3, is DSGVTQTPKHLITATGQRVTLRCSPRSGDLSVYWYQQSLDQGLQFLIQYYNGEERAKGNILERFSAQQFPDLHSELNLSSLELGDSALYFCASSGYSPGVDTQYFGPGTRLTVL.

This chain connects TRBV5-1 to TRBJ2-7; perhaps TRBD2 as D (6 bases). The germline gives CDR1 SGHRS, CDR2 YFSETQ. V was clipped by 4 bases and J by 7 bases, with 15 bases between them. This CDR3 contains 13 residues. The CDR3 reads CASSIRDSLEQYF. In nucleotides, the CDR3 is TGCGCCAGCAGCATCCGGGACTCCCTGGAGCAGTACTTC.

The chain employs TRBV5-8 and TRBJ1-1; the D is unclear. Germline-derived CDR1 and CDR2 are SGHTS and YDEGEE. This CDR3 region has 14 residues. V dropped 0 bases and J dropped 0 bases, with 6 bases sitting between them. CDR3 amino acids: CASSLGLMNTEAFF. For the CDR3, the DNA is TGTGCCAGCAGCTTGGGCCTGATGAACACTGAAGCTTTCTTT.

The chain combines TRBV7-6 with TRBJ1-3, with no clear D. Deletions cut 4 bases from V and 0 bases from J, with 10 bases between. CDR3 size: 15 residues. Germline CDR1 is SGHVS and CDR2 is FNYEAQ. The CDR3 DNA is TGTGCCAGCAGCTGGGGAGGGAACTCTGGAAACACCATATATTTT. Protein product: CASSWGGNSGNTIYF.

V gene TRBV7-6 combines with J gene TRBJ2-1; 9 nucleotides line up with TRBD2. With 2 bases clipped from V and 7 bases from J, the junction kept 9 bases outside the gene matches. In germline, CDR1 is SGHVS, CDR2 FNYEAQ. CDR3 length: 16 residues. CDR3 amino acids: CASSLRASGINNEQFF. The DNA for the CDR3 is TGTGCCAGCAGCTTAAGAGCTAGCGGGATAAATAATGAGCAGTTCTTC.

The V and J genes are TRBV2 and TRBJ2-2; D unresolved. The ends were cut back, 6 bases at V and 6 bases at J, with 5 bases in the middle. Germline assignment: CDR1 SNHLY and CDR2 FYNNEI. CDR3 length: 11 amino acids. The CDR3 spells CASSRAGELFF. In nucleotides, the CDR3 is TGTGCCAGCAGCCGGGCCGGGGAGCTGTTTTTT.

This sequence joins TRBV28 and TRBJ1-5, with 9 positions matching TRBD1. The CDR3 is 15 amino acids. With V trimmed by 5 bases and J by 3 bases, 5 bases remained unmatched. Germline CDR1 and CDR2: MDHEN and SYDVKM. The CDR3 nucleotides are TGTGCCAGCAGTGACGGGACAGGGTACAATCAGCCCCAGCATTTT. It yields the protein CASSDGTGYNQPQHF.

CDR3 coding DNA: TGTGCCAGCAGCTTAGGTCCAGGGGGCTGGAACTATGGCTACACCTTC. Its protein product is CASSLGPGGWNYGYTF. J is TRBJ1-2 and V is TRBV7-8; 8 bases map to TRBD1. With 1 base clipped from V and 2 bases from J, the junction kept 6 bases outside the gene matches. This CDR3 is 16 amino acids long. Germline V gene sequence: CDR1 SGHVS, CDR2 FQNEAQ.